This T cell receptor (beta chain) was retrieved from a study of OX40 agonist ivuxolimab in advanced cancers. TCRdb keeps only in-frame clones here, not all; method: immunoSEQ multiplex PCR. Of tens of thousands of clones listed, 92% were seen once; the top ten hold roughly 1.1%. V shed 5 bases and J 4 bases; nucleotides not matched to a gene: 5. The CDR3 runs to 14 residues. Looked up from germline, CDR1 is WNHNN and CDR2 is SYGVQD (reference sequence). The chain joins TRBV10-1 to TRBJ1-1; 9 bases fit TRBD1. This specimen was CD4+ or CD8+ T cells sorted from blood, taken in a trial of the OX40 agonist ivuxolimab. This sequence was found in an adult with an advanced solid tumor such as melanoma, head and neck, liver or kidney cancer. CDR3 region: CASSRDRVGTEAFF. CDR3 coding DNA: TGCGCCAGCAGTAGGGACAGGGTCGGCACTGAAGCTTTCTTT.